These 16 T cell receptor beta chains came from one sample sequenced in a study of patients and donors after allogeneic stem cell transplantation (dated by TCRdb to 2018 to 2021). The library was obtained by RT-PCR. TCRdb names NextSeq 550 as the instrument used. Using fastp trimming at Q25 and MiXCR clonotype assembly, TCRdb reanalyzed the public sequencing data and kept in-frame beta chains. A single entry per CDR3 protein holds the most common genes and DNA from its merged rows. This sample has about 150,000 distinct CDR3 sequences in its table, and roughly two fifths of those were observed once. Of the sample, around half is held by the ten largest clones. What was sequenced was blood, either unsorted or a sorted T cell fraction (not recorded which). Source of these receptors: a human donor who was either an allogeneic HSCT recipient or a stem cell or donor lymphocyte infusion donor (not recorded which). It is not recorded whose cells these are; they may come from a transplant donor.

The chain couples TRBV7-9 to TRBJ1-4; 10 bases align to TRBD1. This CDR3 comprises 14 residues. Trimming removed 6 bases from V and 8 bases from J; junction bases left unmatched: 6. CDR1 is SEHNR, CDR2 FQNEAQ, per germline (reference sequence). This chain's CDR3 is CASRRTGGNEKLFF. DNA for the CDR3: TGTGCCAGCAGACGGACAGGGGGAAACGAAAAACTGTTTTTT.

This clonotype was seen a few times. The V call is TRBV25-1, the J call TRBJ2-5, with D unresolved. Germline CDR1 MGHDK, CDR2 SYGVNS. The CDR3 totals 16 residues. The V end lost 5 bases, the J end lost 2 bases, and 18 bases lay between the germline ends. The DNA for the CDR3 is TGTGCCAGCAGTCCGAACCTGAACCTTGGGCAAGAGACCCAGTACTTC. Translated, it gives CASSPNLNLGQETQYF.

To note about this clonotype: One end of the junction varies from germline; a read error may be responsible. The CDR3 nucleotides read TGTGCCAGCAGCTTAAACGATTATAGTTCACCCCTCCACTTT. It is translated as CASSLNDYSSPLHF. J is TRBJ1-6 and V is TRBV7-3; D remains unclear. CDR1 is SGHTA and CDR2 is FQGTGA in the germline V gene. This CDR3 has 14 residues.

The V and J genes are TRBV11-1 and TRBJ2-2, with TRBD1 identical over 7 bases. The ends lost 3 bases at V and 4 bases at J; junction bases unmatched: 8. Germline V lookup: CDR1 SGHAT, CDR2 FQDESV (reference sequence). CDR3 length: 16 residues. Written as DNA, the CDR3 is TGTGCCAGCAGCTTTGTGTTAGGGGGCGCCACCGGGGAGCTGTTTTTT. Its protein is CASSFVLGGATGELFF.

The sample holds a few counts of this clonotype. This chain connects TRBV27 to TRBJ2-7; the match to TRBD1 covers 9 bases. Unmatched junction bases numbered 3, after V lost 3 bases and J lost 0 bases. Germline V CDR1 and CDR2: MNHEY, SMNVEV (reference sequence). The CDR3 spans 15 residues. This CDR3 is CASSFGTGSSYEQYV. CDR3 DNA: TGTGCCAGCAGTTTCGGGACAGGGAGCTCCTACGAGCAGTACGTC.

The chain links TRBV12-3 or TRBV12-4 to TRBJ1-5; D possibly corresponds to TRBD1 (5 bases). V shed 1 base and J shed 1 base, with 11 bases lying between them. CDR3 length equals 16 residues. CDR3 nucleotides: TGTGCCAGCAGTTTAGGTCCATGGGGGAGCAATCAGCCCCAGCATTTT. As protein: CASSLGPWGSNQPQHF.

The chain is built from TRBV5-6 and TRBJ1-3; 7 bases are a match to TRBD1. The V and J ends lost 2 bases and 8 bases, in that order; junction bases with no gene match: 7. The CDR3 extends over 14 amino acids. Germline V gene data show CDR1 as SGHDT and CDR2 as YYEEEE. CDR3 DNA sequence: TGTGCCAGCAGCTTCCCCGACAGGGCGGACACCATATATTTT. Amino acids: CASSFPDRADTIYF.

V and J are TRBV28 and TRBJ1-1; TRBD1 matches 9 bases. The germline V gene has CDR1 MDHEN and CDR2 SYDVKM. The CDR3 runs to 14 residues. V lost 7 bases to trimming and J lost 4 bases; unmatched junction nucleotides: 7. The CDR3 sequence: CASTSLQGATEAFF. Here the CDR3 DNA reads TGTGCCAGCACCTCTCTACAGGGGGCCACTGAAGCTTTCTTT.

The V call is TRBV27, the J call TRBJ1-1; possible D gene TRBD1, 5 bases. The germline CDR1 and CDR2 sequences are MNHEY and SMNVEV (reference sequence). The V and J ends lost 5 bases and 4 bases respectively, with 17 bases between them. The CDR3 consists of 15 residues. Here the CDR3 DNA reads TGTGCCAGCAGTACCCTGTCAGGGTCCGGCACTGAAGCTTTCTTT. Translated: CASSTLSGSGTEAFF.

CDR3 in amino acids: CASSLEGTLNTEAFF. The CDR3 coding sequence is TGTGCCAGCAGTTTGGAAGGGACCTTGAACACTGAAGCTTTCTTT. The chain uses TRBV12-3 or TRBV12-4 and TRBJ1-1, with a tentative D call TRBD1 (5 bases). The CDR3 has 15 residues. Trimming took off 3 bases at V and 0 bases at J, with 11 bases between the two ends.

The CDR3 protein is CASSFQGRGDTEAFF. CDR3 in DNA: TGTGCCAGCAGTTTCCAGGGCCGGGGGGACACTGAAGCTTTCTTT. The chain links TRBV28 to TRBJ1-1, with a weak D call TRBD1 (5 bases). The V and J ends lost 3 bases and 3 bases respectively, with 14 bases between them. CDR1 is MDHEN, CDR2 SYDVKM, per germline. The CDR3 runs 15 residues. The entire variable domain, with the rest obtained from reference TRBV28 and TRBJ1-1, is as follows: DVKVTQSSRYLVKRTGEKVFLECVQDMDHENMFWYRQDPGLGLRLIYFSYDVKMKEKGDIPEGYSVSREKKERFSLILESASTNQTSMYLCASSFQGRGDTEAFFGQGTRLTVV.

This clonotype was observed a few times. The chain has TRBV6-1 and TRBJ1-5; D may be TRBD1 (5 bases). V was shortened by 3 bases and J by 5 bases, with 14 bases between the two germline ends. The V gene's germline CDR1 is MNHNS and CDR2 SASEGT. CDR3 length: 15 residues. DNA for the CDR3: TGTGCCAGCAGTGACGGGACCTTCGACGATCAGCCCCAGCATTTT. Its protein product is CASSDGTFDDQPQHF.

This clonotype was seen a handful of times. The chain is built from TRBV12-3 or TRBV12-4 and TRBJ1-2, with D maybe TRBD1 (5 bases). The CDR3 runs 15 residues. Deletions cut 0 bases from V and 2 bases from J, with 10 bases between. The CDR3 sequence: CASSLAIQGNYGYTF. DNA of the CDR3: TGTGCCAGCAGTTTAGCGATTCAGGGAAACTATGGCTACACCTTC.

The chain recombines TRBV7-9 with TRBJ1-2; a weak D match, TRBD1 (6 bases). Germline loops: CDR1 SEHNR, CDR2 FQNEAQ (reference sequence). The V gene lost 5 bases and the J gene lost 8 bases, with 18 bases spanning the gap. The length of the CDR3 is 14 residues. CDR3 protein: CASSAITGIRGYTF. Written as DNA, the CDR3 is TGTGCCAGCAGCGCAATTACAGGGATTAGGGGCTACACCTTC.

This clonotype was seen just once. The J gene is TRBJ1-3, the V gene TRBV6-6; D call uncertain. Deletions cut 2 bases from V and 0 bases from J, with 11 bases between. The CDR3 is 16 amino acids. The V gene's germline CDR1 is MNHNY and CDR2 SVGAGI (reference sequence). The CDR3 loop is CASSYATGSSGNTIYF. CDR3 nucleotide sequence: TGTGCCAGCAGTTACGCAACCGGCTCCTCTGGAAACACCATATATTTT.

V gene TRBV5-1 combines with J gene TRBJ2-3, with D unresolved. This CDR3 has 13 residues. The V and J ends lost 0 bases and 4 bases respectively, with 6 bases between them. Germline-derived CDR1 and CDR2 are SGHRS and YFSETQ. The CDR3 is CASSLDPSDTQYF. The CDR3 DNA follows: TGCGCCAGCAGCTTGGACCCCTCAGATACGCAGTATTTT.